Each of the 28 T cell receptor beta chains below was sequenced from the same sample in a study of cytomegalovirus exposure and HLA in healthy donors. Some clones are missing from TCRdb's copy, which holds only in-frame ones; the method was immunoSEQ multiplex PCR. The sample includes about 240,000 clones, around 88% of them seen just once. Sequenced sample: PBMCs. These receptors originate from a woman in her twenties or thirties in good health and CMV-seropositive.

This clone was picked up a small number of times. This sequence joins TRBV6-4 and TRBJ2-3, with TRBD2 identical over 10 bases. CDR1 MRHNA and CDR2 SNTAGT come from the germline V gene. Trimming at V came to 2 bases and at J to 3 bases, leaving 2 bases not matched to a gene. The CDR3 sequence is 15 residues long. In DNA form, the CDR3 reads TGTGCCAGCAGTGACGGGACTAGCGAGACAGATACGCAGTATTTT. This sequence encodes CASSDGTSETDTQYF.

V gene TRBV30 combines with J gene TRBJ1-5; 8 nucleotides line up with TRBD1. The germline CDR1 and CDR2 sequences are GTSNPN and SVGIG (reference sequence). CDR3 length: 14 residues. Unmatched junction bases numbered 6, after V lost 4 bases and J lost 4 bases. The CDR3 DNA reads as TGTGCCTGGAAACACAGGGACAGGAATCAGCCCCAGCATTTT. Protein sequence: CAWKHRDRNQPQHF.

The chain couples TRBV19 to TRBJ2-1; D might be TRBD2 (6 bases). Germline V CDR1 and CDR2: LNHDA, SQIVND (reference sequence). Trimming took 6 bases from V and 5 from J, leaving 17 bases between them. This CDR3 has 15 residues. CDR3 residues: CASSPLEGLNNEQFF. CDR3 sequence (DNA): TGTGCCAGTAGCCCTCTGGAGGGCCTAAACAATGAGCAGTTCTTC. The entire variable domain, with the rest obtained from reference TRBV19 and TRBJ2-1, is as follows: DGGITQSPKYLFRKEGQNVTLSCEQNLNHDAMYWYRQDPGQGLRLIYYSQIVNDFQKGDIAEGYSVSREKKESFPLTVTSAQKNPTAFYLCASSPLEGLNNEQFFGPGTRLTVL.

The chain carries TRBV2 and TRBJ1-1; TRBD1 is a possible D gene (5 bases). Trimming cost V 5 bases and J 4 bases, with 14 bases left between them. CDR1 and CDR2 (germline): SNHLY, FYNNEI. The CDR3 length is 14 residues. CDR3 sequence: CASSTRGGLTEAFF. The CDR3 nucleotides read TGTGCCAGCAGTACAAGGGGAGGTCTCACTGAAGCTTTCTTT.

The chain links TRBV5-1 to TRBJ2-7; TRBD1 might be the D (6 bases). The CDR3 runs 14 residues. Germline V gene sequence: CDR1 SGHRS, CDR2 YFSETQ. The V end was cut by 5 bases, the J end by 3 bases, with 15 bases between. This CDR3 reads CASSTNSRGYEQYF. The CDR3 DNA sequence: TGCGCCAGCAGTACAAATTCCAGGGGCTACGAGCAGTACTTC.

The V and J genes are TRBV5-1 and TRBJ2-2, with 8 bases matching TRBD2. V trimming: 3 bases; J trimming: 6 bases; junction bases outside the gene matches: 7. This CDR3 has 15 residues. CDR1 and CDR2 (germline): SGHRS, YFSETQ. In DNA, the CDR3 is TGCGCCAGCAGCTCGTCCGGGACTAGTGCCGGGGAGCTGTTTTTT. Translating it yields CASSSSGTSAGELFF.

This chain links TRBV19 with TRBJ1-4; 8 nucleotides match TRBD1. V lost 5 bases and J lost 6; bases outside the gene matches: 14. CDR1 LNHDA and CDR2 SQIVND come from the germline V gene (reference sequence). The CDR3 sequence is 17 residues long. CDR3 DNA: TGTGCCAGTAGTTTCCCAGGGGGCGCGATAACAGATGAAAAACTGTTTTTT. Its protein is CASSFPGGAITDEKLFF.

This chain links TRBV30 with TRBJ1-2; no clear D gene. Germline-derived CDR1 and CDR2 are GTSNPN and SVGIG (reference sequence). The V end lost 2 bases, the J end lost 7 bases, and 11 bases lay between the germline ends. The CDR3 contains 12 residues. CDR3 region: CAWSLASAGYTF. CDR3 in DNA: TGTGCCTGGAGTCTCGCCAGTGCTGGCTACACCTTC.

The chain recombines TRBV6-1 with TRBJ1-2, with D unclear. With 3 bases removed from V and 9 bases from J, the gap between germline ends came to 17 bases. CDR1 and CDR2 from the germline V gene are MNHNS and SASEGT. This CDR3 is 14 amino acids long. The DNA for the CDR3 is TGTGCCAGCAGTGACGGAGTTCCGTTGGGTAGCTACACCTTC. Its protein is CASSDGVPLGSYTF.

About this clone itself: Germline is not matched at one junction end, which may reflect a read error. The chain employs TRBV18 and TRBJ2-2; TRBD1 aligns across 7 bases. Germline V gene sequence: CDR1 KGHSH, CDR2 LQKENI. This CDR3 region has 15 residues. CDR3 sequence reads: CASSPLDRAAGELFF. DNA for the CDR3: TGTGCCAGCTCGCCACTCGACAGGGCGGCCGGGGAGCTGTTTTTT.

This sequence joins TRBV5-6 and TRBJ1-2, with 7 bases lining up with TRBD1. CDR1 is SGHDT and CDR2 is YYEEEE in the germline V gene. The CDR3 runs to 16 residues. Losses at the gene ends were 0 bases for V and 2 bases for J; bases not matched to a gene: 7. DNA for the CDR3: TGTGCCAGCAGCTTGGGAGGGGGACAGTGGAACTATGGCTACACCTTC. Protein product: CASSLGGGQWNYGYTF. The full variable domain, in which reference TRBV5-6 and TRBJ1-2 provide the parts outside the CDR3, is DAGVTQSPTHLIKTRGQQVTLRCSPKSGHDTVSWYQQALGQGPQFIFQYYEEEERQRGNFPDRFSGHQFPNYSSELNVNALLLGDSALYLCASSLGGGQWNYGYTFGSGTRLTVV.

This clone is a singleton in its sample. The genes are TRBV7-8 and TRBJ2-1; 7 bases are shared with TRBD2. Trimming removed 4 bases from V and 3 bases from J; junction bases left unmatched: 3. The V gene's germline CDR1 is SGHVS and CDR2 FQNEAQ. There are 14 residues in the CDR3. The CDR3, as DNA: TGTGCCAGCAGCTCACGGACTAGCTACAATGAGCAGTTCTTC. This gives the protein CASSSRTSYNEQFF.

V gene TRBV19 combines with J gene TRBJ1-2; no clear D gene. Trimming took 2 bases from V and 7 from J, leaving 5 bases between them. The CDR3 has 11 amino acids. The germline V gene has CDR1 LNHDA and CDR2 SQIVND (reference sequence). CDR3: CASSITGGYTF. As DNA, the CDR3 is TGTGCCAGTAGTATAACGGGTGGCTACACCTTC.

This clone was counted between two and nine times. V and J are TRBV16 and TRBJ2-1; possible D gene TRBD1, 6 bases. From germline, CDR1 is KGHSY and CDR2 FQNENV. This CDR3 contains 14 residues. Deletions cut 4 bases from V and 4 bases from J, with 11 bases between. The CDR3 loop reads CASSRVRGYNEQFF. The CDR3 DNA follows: TGTGCCAGCAGCCGAGTCAGGGGATACAATGAGCAGTTCTTC.

V usage is TRBV7-6 and J usage is TRBJ2-1; a weak D match, TRBD1 (5 bases). Germline CDR1 and CDR2: SGHVS and FNYEAQ. V shed 4 bases and J shed 0 bases, with 10 bases lying between them. This CDR3 has 15 amino acids. CDR3 protein: CASSSSGNSYNEQFF. CDR3 sequence (DNA): TGTGCCAGCAGCTCCTCAGGGAACTCCTACAATGAGCAGTTCTTC.

The chain has TRBV19 and TRBJ2-1; 7 bases fit TRBD1. With 5 bases clipped from V and 6 bases from J, the junction kept 10 bases outside the gene matches. The CDR3 runs 15 residues. From germline, CDR1 is LNHDA and CDR2 SQIVND (reference sequence). CDR3 nucleotides: TGTGCCAGTAGTTCCTCCTCTACAGGGGTCAATGAGCAGTTCTTC. Translating gives CASSSSSTGVNEQFF.

The chain links TRBV15 to TRBJ2-3, with D perhaps TRBD2 (6 bases). V was shortened by 4 bases and J by 0 bases, with 14 bases between the two germline ends. Germline loops: CDR1 LNHNV, CDR2 YYDKDF (reference sequence). The CDR3 runs to 16 residues. The CDR3: CATSNPGLPSTDTQYF. For the CDR3, the DNA is TGTGCCACCAGCAACCCCGGACTACCCAGCACAGATACGCAGTATTTT.

The chain recombines TRBV23-1 with TRBJ1-1; unclear D gene. TRBV23-1 qualifies as an ORF whose function is uncertain. This CDR3 comprises 14 residues. With 3 bases removed from V and 2 bases from J, the gap between germline ends came to 10 bases. CDR3 region: CASSQRVGNTEAFF. The CDR3 DNA is TGCGCCAGCAGTCAGAGGGTGGGAAACACTGAAGCTTTCTTT.

The chain is built from TRBV11-2 and TRBJ2-7; D might be TRBD2 (5 bases). V was pared by 2 bases and J by 2 bases, with 10 bases between. Germline assignment: CDR1 SGHAT and CDR2 FQNNGV. The CDR3 consists of 14 residues. This CDR3 reads CASSLMLAAYEQYF. CDR3 DNA: TGTGCCAGCAGCTTAATGCTAGCAGCCTACGAGCAGTACTTC.

The chain joins TRBV6-1 to TRBJ1-2; 12 positions match TRBD1. V shed 6 bases, J shed 8 bases, and the junction held 10 bases outside the gene matches. The CDR3 covers 15 residues. Germline lookup yields CDR1 MNHNS and CDR2 SASEGT. CDR3 DNA sequence: TGTGCCAGCAGGGAAACCGGGACAGGGGGCCGAGGCTACACCTTC. Translating it yields CASRETGTGGRGYTF.

This chain joins TRBV5-1 and TRBJ2-6; TRBD2 matches at 11 bases. CDR1 is SGHRS and CDR2 is YFSETQ in the germline V gene. Trimming took 3 bases from V and 0 from J; bases not matched to a gene: 2. The CDR3 is made up of 17 amino acids. In DNA form, the CDR3 reads TGCGCCAGCAGCTCCGGGACTAGCGGCTCTGGGGCCAACGTCCTGACTTTC. Its protein product is CASSSGTSGSGANVLTF.

The V and J genes are TRBV19 and TRBJ2-7, with D tentatively TRBD1 (6 bases). Germline CDR1 and CDR2: LNHDA and SQIVND (reference sequence). This CDR3 contains 15 residues. Trimming shortened V by 3 bases and J by 1 base, and 13 bases separated the two germline ends. In DNA, the CDR3 is TGTGCCAGTAGTATGGGGGCAGGACTTTCCTACGAGCAGTACTTC. This encodes CASSMGAGLSYEQYF.

This clone has just a few counts. The chain links TRBV7-9 to TRBJ2-2, with 8 positions matching TRBD1. V was pared by 5 bases and J by 6 bases, with 5 bases of the junction left unmatched. CDR1 and CDR2 from the germline V gene are SEHNR and FQNEAQ (reference sequence). The CDR3 runs 14 residues. The chain's CDR3 is CASSDRGGAGELFF. CDR3 coding DNA: TGTGCCAGCAGCGACAGGGGCGGGGCCGGGGAGCTGTTTTTT. Using reference TRBV7-9 and TRBJ2-2 for the parts outside the CDR3, the full variable domain is DTGVSQNPRHKITKRGQNVTFRCDPISEHNRLYWYRQTLGQGPEFLTYFQNEAQLEKSRLLSDRFSAERPKGSFSTLEIQRTEQGDSAMYLCASSDRGGAGELFFGEGSRLTVL.

The V call is TRBV29-1, the J call TRBJ2-1; D is perhaps TRBD1 (6 bases). V lost 2 bases to trimming and J lost 5 bases, with 10 bases between them. The length of the CDR3 is 13 residues. The germline gives CDR1 SQVTM, CDR2 ANQGSEA. CDR3 sequence: CSVEWDNHNEQFF. The CDR3 DNA reads as TGCAGCGTTGAATGGGACAATCACAATGAGCAGTTCTTC.

The chain combines TRBV10-3 with TRBJ2-2; perhaps TRBD2 as D (5 bases). Germline V CDR1 and CDR2: ENHRY, SYGVKD. Trimming took 3 bases from V and 2 from J, leaving 13 bases between them. The CDR3 is 16 residues long. The chain's CDR3 is CAISDGVRVNTGELFF. CDR3 DNA: TGTGCCATCAGTGACGGGGTGCGGGTTAACACCGGGGAGCTGTTTTTT.

The chain carries TRBV7-2 and TRBJ2-5; 12 bases fit TRBD1. This CDR3 comprises 17 residues. The germline V gene has CDR1 SGHTA and CDR2 FQGNSA. V gave up 1 base and J gave up 5 bases; unmatched junction bases: 8. CDR3 nucleotide sequence: TGTGCCAGCAGCTTAGTTACGGGACAGGGGGCGTATGAGACCCAGTACTTC. It codes for CASSLVTGQGAYETQYF. The complete variable domain, with remaining parts taken from reference TRBV7-2 and TRBJ2-5, reads GAGVSQSPSNKVTEKGKDVELRCDPISGHTALYWYRQSLGQGLEFLIYFQGNSAPDKSGLPSDRFSAERTGGSVSTLTIQRTQQEDSAVYLCASSLVTGQGAYETQYFGPGTRLLVL.

The chain combines TRBV5-1 with TRBJ1-1; unclear D gene. The V end lost 0 bases, the J end lost 3 bases, and 6 bases lay between the germline ends. The CDR3 has 13 amino acids. The germline V gene encodes CDR1 SGHRS and CDR2 YFSETQ. The CDR3 coding sequence is TGCGCCAGCAGCTTGGAACCGGACACTGAAGCTTTCTTT. Its translation is CASSLEPDTEAFF.

The chain carries TRBV29-1 and TRBJ2-5; 7 nucleotides match TRBD1. The CDR3 is made up of 13 amino acids. Per the germline V gene, CDR1 is SQVTM and CDR2 is ANQGSEA. Unmatched junction bases numbered 11, after V lost 8 bases and J lost 5 bases. Here the CDR3 DNA reads TGCAGCCAAAGCACAGGGGAGATGGAGACCCAGTACTTC. It translates to CSQSTGEMETQYF.